The 10 T cell receptor beta chains below come from one sample, sequenced in a study of T cell responses to AZD1222 COVID-19 vaccine. The method was immunoSEQ multiplex PCR; TCRdb's version includes in-frame clones alone and lacks a portion of them. In the table there are some 130,000 clones, over 80% of which are singletons. The source was peripheral blood, collected 28 days after the second AZD1222 dose. The receptors stem from an adult who received the AZD1222 COVID-19 vaccine.

The chain has TRBV9 and TRBJ2-1; 10 nucleotides agree with TRBD1. Germline V gene data show CDR1 as SGDLS and CDR2 as YYNGEE. CDR3 size: 13 residues. J gave up 9 bases and V 3 bases, and 3 bases lay outside the gene matches. The CDR3 DNA reads as TGTGCCAGCAGCGGGGGACAGGGGATTGAGCAGTTCTTC. Translating gives CASSGGQGIEQFF.

The V and J genes are TRBV3-1 (or the pseudogene TRBV3-2) and TRBJ1-5; 9 bases map to TRBD1. This CDR3 contains 18 residues. The trim removed 6 bases at V and 9 bases at J, leaving 21 bases unmatched. CDR1 LGHDT and CDR2 YNNKEL come from the germline V gene (reference sequence). The CDR3 DNA reads TGTGCCAGCAGTCGTGGGACAGGGACGGTAGTCGCTCCGTGGCCCCAGCATTTT. This translates into CASSRGTGTVVAPWPQHF.

The chain combines TRBV7-9 with TRBJ1-1, with 7 bases aligning to TRBD1. CDR1 and CDR2 from the germline V gene are SEHNR and FQNEAQ (reference sequence). V was clipped by 6 bases and J by 3 bases; unmatched bases: 7. CDR3 length: 14 residues. Written as DNA, the CDR3 is TGTGCCAGCAGACCCACAGACAGGGACACTGAAGCTTTCTTT. This encodes CASRPTDRDTEAFF.

The CDR3 loop is CASSTSGGQGGAFF. For the CDR3, the DNA is TGTGCCAGCAGCACTAGTGGGGGACAGGGTGGCGCTTTCTTT. The chain links TRBV7-2 to TRBJ1-1; 9 nucleotides line up with TRBD1. This CDR3 contains 14 residues. Germline V gene lookup returns CDR1 SGHTA and CDR2 FQGNSA. Germline trimming cut 5 bases from V and 11 bases from J; bases unmatched to any gene: 12.

The chain is built from TRBV24-1 and TRBJ1-5; possibly TRBD1 for D (6 bases). V lost 4 bases to trimming and J lost 7 bases, with 13 bases between them. Germline assignment: CDR1 KGHDR and CDR2 SFDVKD. The CDR3 runs to 14 residues. As DNA, the CDR3 is TGTGCCACCAGTGACAGGGGTCTTTGGCAGCCCCAGCATTTT. It specifies CATSDRGLWQPQHF.

The chain couples TRBV7-9 to TRBJ2-5; weak D call: TRBD2 (6 bases). The germline V gene has CDR1 SEHNR and CDR2 FQNEAQ (reference sequence). Trimming cost V 2 bases and J 5 bases, with 15 bases left between them. The CDR3 is 15 amino acids. The DNA of the CDR3 is TGTGCCAGCAGCTTATTGAGCGGGCCGTTGGAGACCCAGTACTTC. Encoded protein: CASSLLSGPLETQYF.

V and J are TRBV2 and TRBJ1-2, with D possibly being TRBD1 (5 bases). Germline loops: CDR1 SNHLY, CDR2 FYNNEI. This CDR3 spans 15 amino acids. Trimming left V 4 bases short and J 2 bases short, with 14 bases between. CDR3 loop: CASSGGEGRNYGYTF. The CDR3 DNA sequence: TGTGCCAGCAGTGGGGGTGAGGGGCGGAACTATGGCTACACCTTC.

The chain recombines TRBV27 with TRBJ1-5; D gene unclear. The CDR3 contains 15 residues. The germline CDR1 and CDR2 sequences are MNHEY and SMNVEV (reference sequence). Trimming stripped 3 bases from V and 2 bases from J, with 11 bases between. The CDR3 bases are TGTGCCAGCAGTTTCAGTAGGGCAGGCAATCAGCCCCAGCATTTT. This codes for CASSFSRAGNQPQHF.

The J gene is TRBJ2-1, the V gene TRBV18; D not certain. Trimming pared 3 bases from V and 0 bases from J, leaving 9 bases between. In germline, CDR1 is KGHSH, CDR2 LQKENI. This CDR3 region has 15 residues. CDR3 DNA: TGTGCCAGCTCACCCTCAGGTTTCTCCTACAATGAGCAGTTCTTC. This sequence encodes CASSPSGFSYNEQFF.

V is TRBV5-1 and J is TRBJ1-2, with 11 bases lining up with TRBD1. The germline CDR1 and CDR2 sequences are SGHRS and YFSETQ. Losses at the gene ends were 4 bases for V and 5 bases for J; bases not matched to a gene: 16. CDR3 length: 18 residues. The CDR3 DNA reads as TGCGCCAGCAGCCCAGAACCCACAGGACAGGGGGCTCGATATGGCTACACCTTC. Protein sequence: CASSPEPTGQGARYGYTF.